These 15 T cell receptor beta chains were all obtained from the same sample, sequenced in a study of T-cell memory formation after mild COVID-19. Using its own MiXCR run on the 5' RACE reads, TCRdb lists one record per CDR3 protein. This sample has under 450,000 distinct CDR3 sequences; about an eighth occur once, and the top ten carry 22%. Sequencing used PBMCs or a T cell subset sorted from them (not recorded which). These receptors were obtained from a man younger than 30 who had mild COVID-19 (a few samples of this study predate the infection). Cell type and time point are not known.

This chain uses TRBV7-3 with TRBJ2-3; D not certain. This CDR3 is 16 amino acids long. Looked up from germline, CDR1 is SGHTA and CDR2 is FQGTGA. Trimming took off 5 bases at V and 5 bases at J, with 20 bases between the two ends. CDR3 coding DNA: TGTGCCAGCAGCCGTGGGCGGAGTTCCGCGCGAGATACGCAGTATTTT. Amino acid sequence: CASSRGRSSARDTQYF.

In its sample, this clonotype was seen a few times. The V and J genes are TRBV5-1 and TRBJ1-1; 12 nucleotides match TRBD1. The CDR3 has 16 amino acids. J gave up 0 bases and V 5 bases, and 5 bases lay outside the gene matches. Germline V CDR1 and CDR2: SGHRS, YFSETQ. CDR3 bases: TGCGCCAGCAGGGCGGGACAGGGGGCGATGAACACTGAAGCTTTCTTT. Protein product: CASRAGQGAMNTEAFF.

This clonotype was seen more than once but under ten times. The chain uses TRBV7-9 and TRBJ2-5; 9 bases fit TRBD1. Germline CDR1 reads SEHNR; CDR2 reads FQNEAQ (reference sequence). The V gene end was trimmed by 6 bases and the J gene end by 3 bases; junction bases not matched to a gene: 5. The CDR3 has 14 residues. Here the CDR3 DNA reads TGTGCCAGCAGGATCCGGGACAGGGAAGAGACCCAGTACTTC. It encodes CASRIRDREETQYF.

CDR3 protein: CSVLLLGGYTF. The CDR3 DNA is TGCAGCGTTCTCCTACTCGGGGGCTACACCTTC. The rearrangement uses TRBV29-1 and TRBJ1-2, with D uncertain. V was cut by 5 bases and J by 8 bases, with 12 bases left in between. Germline CDR1 SQVTM, CDR2 ANQGSEA. The CDR3 is 11 residues long.

V and J are TRBV5-1 and TRBJ2-7; tentative D call: TRBD1 (6 bases). Per germline, CDR1 SGHRS and CDR2 YFSETQ. V was shortened by 3 bases and J by 1 base, with 11 bases between the two germline ends. This CDR3 has 14 residues. This chain's CDR3 is CASSSGTTSYEQYV. In DNA, the CDR3 is TGCGCCAGCAGCTCCGGGACAACGTCCTACGAGCAGTACGTC.

This clonotype was picked up a small number of times. This chain connects TRBV7-2 to TRBJ2-7, with 7 bases identical to TRBD1. The J segment lost 4 bases and the V segment lost 5 bases, leaving 11 bases of the junction unmatched. This CDR3 region has 15 residues. From germline, CDR1 is SGHTA and CDR2 FQGNSA. CDR3 bases: TGTGCCAGCAGCCGAGGGACAGTCGATCCGTACGAGCAGTACTTC. It yields the protein CASSRGTVDPYEQYF.

This rearrangement joins TRBV29-1 to TRBJ2-1; D gene unclear. CDR1 SQVTM and CDR2 ANQGSEA come from the germline V gene. The CDR3 is 12 residues long. The V end lost 4 bases, the J end lost 10 bases, and 14 bases lay between the germline ends. The DNA for the CDR3 is TGCAGCGTTGTTTATAGGGAAGGCGAGCAGTTCTTC. This codes for CSVVYREGEQFF.

V is TRBV4-3 and J is TRBJ2-2, with 8 nucleotides matching TRBD1. This CDR3 spans 19 amino acids. Unmatched junction bases numbered 16, after V lost 4 bases and J lost 3 bases. Germline V gives CDR1 LGHNA, CDR2 YSLEER. CDR3 DNA sequence: TGCGCCAGCAGCCCTCCTGGGCGGACAGGGATATTGTACACCGGGGAGCTGTTTTTT. This sequence encodes CASSPPGRTGILYTGELFF.

This clonotype appeared many times. The gene calls are TRBV7-9 and TRBJ1-6; D not certain. Trimming shortened V by 3 bases and J by 6 bases, and 9 bases separated the two germline ends. CDR3 length: 14 amino acids. CDR1 SEHNR and CDR2 FQNEAQ come from the germline V gene (reference sequence). CDR3 residues: CASSFVRSNSPLHF. The CDR3 DNA follows: TGTGCCAGCAGCTTTGTAAGGAGTAATTCACCCCTCCACTTT.

V gene TRBV6-5 combines with J gene TRBJ1-2, with 7 positions matching TRBD1. V was clipped by 7 bases and J by 6 bases; unmatched bases: 8. Germline V lookup: CDR1 MNHEY, CDR2 SVGAGI. This CDR3 region has 13 residues. The CDR3 sequence is CASNRQGTHGYTF. The CDR3 coding sequence is TGTGCCAGCAATCGACAGGGTACCCATGGCTACACCTTC.

The rearrangement links TRBV20-1 to TRBJ2-5; D might be TRBD2 (6 bases). The CDR3 totals 13 residues. Germline-derived CDR1 and CDR2 are DFQATT and SNEGSKA (reference sequence). V lost 1 base and J lost 5, with 11 bases in between. The CDR3 DNA reads TGCAGTGCTAGAGTGACCGGAGGGGAGACCCAGTACTTC. Translation gives CSARVTGGETQYF.

This clonotype was observed many times. The V call is TRBV30, the J call TRBJ1-5; D is unresolved. Germline CDR1 is GTSNPN and CDR2 is SVGIG (reference sequence). The V and J ends lost 0 bases and 4 bases respectively, with 7 bases between them. CDR3 length equals 13 residues. In DNA, the CDR3 is TGTGCCTGGAGTGTGGCAGCTAATCAGCCCCAGCATTTT. This encodes CAWSVAANQPQHF.

This chain joins TRBV12-3 or TRBV12-4 and TRBJ1-2; weak D call: TRBD1 (5 bases). The V end lost 2 bases, the J end lost 7 bases, and 11 bases lay between the germline ends. This CDR3 is 13 amino acids long. In nucleotides, the CDR3 is TGTGCCAGCAGTTTATCGTCCGGGGCTGGCTACACCTTC. Protein: CASSLSSGAGYTF.

This clonotype was seen a handful of times. The chain has TRBV29-1 and TRBJ2-2; possible D gene TRBD2, 6 bases. The CDR3 totals 14 residues. The V gene's germline CDR1 is SQVTM and CDR2 ANQGSEA. V lost 6 bases and J 7 bases, leaving 18 bases between the germline ends. The CDR3 nucleotides are TGCAGCGTCCCCGGACCGTTTAGCGGCGGGGAGCTGTTTTTT. It is translated as CSVPGPFSGGELFF.

J is TRBJ1-6 and V is TRBV15; D not certain. Germline CDR1 LNHNV, CDR2 YYDKDF (reference sequence). Trimming took 6 bases from V and 16 from J, leaving 16 bases between them. CDR3 length: 12 amino acids. In DNA, the CDR3 is TGTGCCACCAGTACTAGGGCCCCACTTCTCCACTTT. This sequence encodes CATSTRAPLLHF.